These T cell receptor beta chains were read from a single sample in a study. Each CDR3 protein gets one entry after TCRdb re-called the RT-PCR reads with MiXCR. The sample lists fewer than 800,000 distinct CDR3 sequences; 12% to 15% were seen once. Sequenced: memory CD4+ T cells from blood. Source of these receptors: a female donor in good health, serving as a healthy control. CDR3s include the opening cysteine and the closing phenylalanine or tryptophan. The D gene is left open where the match is weak. Clone sizes are given selectively: once, few, many, or a class where the clone is expanded.

abundance	v_gene	d_gene	j_gene	CDR3nt	CDR3aa
NA	TRBV9	TRBD2	TRBJ2-1	TGTGCCAGCAGCCCCCTTGGGACTAGCGGATACAATGAGCAGTTCTTC	CASSPLGTSGYNEQFF
few	TRBV11-1	TRBD2	TRBJ2-7	TGTGCCAGCAGCTTAGCGTTGCGGGAGTCATACGAGCAGTACTTC	CASSLALRESYEQYF
many	TRBV7-7	TRBD1	TRBJ2-7	TGTGCTAGCAGTCCGGGACAGGTCGTCTCCGAGCAGTACTTC	CASSPGQVVSEQYF
NA	TRBV12-3/TRBV12-4	TRBD2	TRBJ2-6	TGTGCCAGCAGTCCCCCGGGGGGGCTTGGGGCCAACGTCCTGACTTTC	CASSPPGGLGANVLTF
few	TRBV27	NA	TRBJ1-2	TGTGCCAGCAGCCCCCGGGCGGGTACCTATGGCTACACCTTC	CASSPRAGTYGYTF
NA	TRBV4-2	NA	TRBJ2-1	TGTGCCAGCAGCCAAGATCAAGGGGTCAATGAGCAGTTCTTC	CASSQDQGVNEQFF
NA	TRBV2	TRBD1	TRBJ1-4	TGTGCCAGCACAGGGGGCAGCTCACGGCCTAATGAAAAACTGTTTTTT	CASTGGSSRPNEKLFF
many	TRBV5-1	TRBD1	TRBJ2-3	TGCGCCAGCAGCGCGGACAGGGCCGCAGATACGCAGTATTTT	CASSADRAADTQYF
many	TRBV18	NA	TRBJ2-4	TGTGCCAGCTCCCGCCTAGCCAAAAACATTCAGTACTTC	CASSRLAKNIQYF
NA	TRBV6-6	NA	TRBJ2-1	TGTGCCAGCAGTAAAGGGGGCAATGAGCAGTTCTTC	CASSKGGNEQFF
few	TRBV10-3	NA	TRBJ2-7	TGTGCCATCAGTAATAACTACGAGCAGTACTTC	CAISNNYEQYF
NA	TRBV27	NA	TRBJ2-7	TGTGCCAGCATGATAGCGGCCTCCTCCTACGAGCAGTACTTC	CASMIAASSYEQYF
once	TRBV5-4	NA	TRBJ2-3	TGTGCCAGCAGCTCGCCCGGGACTCAGACAGATACGCAGTATTTT	CASSSPGTQTDTQYF
few	TRBV5-1	TRBD1	TRBJ1-4	TGCGCCAGCAGCCACGGGACAGGGGTTGGGCCCAGTAATGAAAAACTGTTTTTT	CASSHGTGVGPSNEKLFF
NA	TRBV24-1	NA	TRBJ1-4	TGTGCCACCAGTGATTCCCGACAGGCCCCTAATGAAAAACTGTTTTTT	CATSDSRQAPNEKLFF
once	TRBV5-1	TRBD2	TRBJ2-5	TGCGCCAGCAGCCGTAGCGGGGGGGCCGAAGAGACCCAGTACTTC	CASSRSGGAEETQYF
NA	TRBV7-2	NA	TRBJ2-7	TGTGCCAGCAGCTACCCGAGCAACGAGCAGTACTTC	CASSYPSNEQYF
NA	TRBV18	NA	TRBJ1-2	TGTGCCAGCTCACCACCGGGGAAGACAGGACCACAGCGGGGCTACACCTTC	CASSPPGKTGPQRGYTF
few	TRBV29-1	NA	TRBJ2-3	TGCAGCGTCCCGGACTTCAGCACAGATACGCAGTATTTT	CSVPDFSTDTQYF
NA	TRBV20-1	TRBD2	TRBJ2-3	TGCAGTGCTACCCAACTAGCGGGGGCCCGAGATACGCAGTATTTT	CSATQLAGARDTQYF
few	TRBV7-9	TRBD1	TRBJ1-1	TGTGCCAGCAGCTCGGGGACAGGGTGGACTGAAGCTTTCTTT	CASSSGTGWTEAFF
NA	TRBV9	NA	TRBJ1-2	TGTGCCAGCAGCGTGGCGGCCCAGGGTCAGGGTGGCTACACCTTC	CASSVAAQGQGGYTF
many	TRBV6-5	NA	TRBJ1-2	TGTGCCAGCAGCCTTTCGGACGGGGGCTACACCTTC	CASSLSDGGYTF
many	TRBV29-1	NA	TRBJ1-4	TGCAGCGTCCTCGACGGCACTAATGAAAAACTGTTTTTT	CSVLDGTNEKLFF
NA	TRBV6-5	NA	TRBJ2-7	TGTGCCAGCACCGGGCGGGGTACAGAGCAGTACTTC	CASTGRGTEQYF
NA	TRBV12-3/TRBV12-4	NA	TRBJ2-1	TGTGCCAGCAGTTTTTGGGGCTCATCCAATGAGCAGTTCTTC	CASSFWGSSNEQFF
NA	TRBV10-3	NA	TRBJ1-2	TGTGCCATCGGATCCACAGGGTTGCATGGCTACACCTTC	CAIGSTGLHGYTF
few	TRBV7-9	NA	TRBJ1-2	TGTGCCAGCAGCGCCCGGACCCTCATCTCGGGTGGCTACACCTTC	CASSARTLISGGYTF
many	TRBV7-2	TRBD1	TRBJ2-3	TGTGCCAGCAGCCGGACAGGGAGCACAGATACGCAGTATTTT	CASSRTGSTDTQYF
NA	TRBV5-1	TRBD2	TRBJ2-3	TGCGCCAGCCATTCCGGCGGGAGAGACACAGATACGCAGTATTTT	CASHSGGRDTDTQYF
NA	TRBV12-3/TRBV12-4	TRBD2	TRBJ2-2	TGTGCCAGCAGTTTAGGACTAGCGGGGATGGGGGAGCTGTTTTTT	CASSLGLAGMGELFF
few	TRBV12-3/TRBV12-4	NA	TRBJ2-1	TGTGCCAGCAGTTTAGTAGACTTATCCTACAATGAGCAGTTCTTC	CASSLVDLSYNEQFF
NA	TRBV5-6	TRBD2	TRBJ2-1	TGTGCCAGCAGCTTGGAGCCTAGCGGGGGCCCTGAGCAGTTCTTC	CASSLEPSGGPEQFF
many	TRBV4-3	NA	TRBJ1-2	TGCGCCAGCAGCCCCCGAATGGAGGATGGCTACACCTTC	CASSPRMEDGYTF
NA	TRBV5-1	NA	TRBJ2-5	TGCGCCAGCAGCTTGGCCCGGGACCCCGGGGAGACCCAGTACTTC	CASSLARDPGETQYF
many	TRBV5-6	NA	TRBJ2-2	TGTGCCAGCAGCTTTCGACAGGTGAACACCGGGGAGCTGTTTTTT	CASSFRQVNTGELFF
few	TRBV12-3/TRBV12-4	TRBD1	TRBJ1-1	TGTGCCAGCAGTTACAGGGGGCTGGGCACTGAAGCTTTCTTT	CASSYRGLGTEAFF
NA	TRBV20-1	NA	TRBJ2-4	TGCAGTGCTAGAAACAGGGAGGCCATTCAGTACTTC	CSARNREAIQYF
many	TRBV5-1	NA	TRBJ2-1	TGCGCCAGCAGCTGGGGTACAGGGTATGAGCAGTTCTTC	CASSWGTGYEQFF
NA	TRBV20-1	NA	TRBJ1-1	TGCAGTGCTATTGGGACCCAGGGTGACACTGAAGCTTTCTTT	CSAIGTQGDTEAFF
NA	TRBV15	NA	TRBJ1-6	TGTGCCACCAGCAGGGGTCCGGAGATTAATTCACCCCTCCACTTT	CATSRGPEINSPLHF
NA	TRBV5-1	NA	TRBJ2-1	TGCGCCAGCAGCTTCGTGCCCGGGGTGGACTACAATGAGCAGTTCTTC	CASSFVPGVDYNEQFF
many	TRBV29-1	NA	TRBJ2-5	TGCAGCGTGGTGTCGCGAAGGGGACAAGAGACCCAGTACTTC	CSVVSRRGQETQYF
once	TRBV25-1	NA	TRBJ2-2	TGTGCCAGCACCCGAAGTGAGGGGCAGGCCGGGGAGCTGTTTTTT	CASTRSEGQAGELFF
NA	TRBV27	NA	TRBJ1-5	TGTGCCAGCAGTTCCTTACAATCTCGGTTGGCCCAGCATTTT	CASSSLQSRLAQHF
NA	TRBV20-1	NA	TRBJ2-2	TGCAGTGTCCAGACGGTAGCGGCGACCGGGGAGCTGTTTTTT	CSVQTVAATGELFF
few	TRBV10-3	TRBD1	TRBJ1-1	TGTGCCATCAGTGAGACGGGACAGGGGCAATCTGAAGCTTTCTTT	CAISETGQGQSEAFF
few	TRBV5-1	TRBD2	TRBJ2-1	TGCGCCAGCACGATTAGCGGGAGTTTAAATGAGCAGTTCTTC	CASTISGSLNEQFF
few	TRBV5-1	NA	TRBJ1-1	TGCGCCAGCAGCCGGGGGGGCCCGGATAATTCCTGGATGAACACTGAAGCTTTCTTT	CASSRGGPDNSWMNTEAFF
NA	TRBV10-3	NA	TRBJ2-7	TGTGCCATCAAGGGCAGGGCGTCCTACGAGCAGTACTTC	CAIKGRASYEQYF
many	TRBV6-5	NA	TRBJ2-1	TGTGCCAGCAAGGAGGAGAGCTCCTACAATGAGCAGTTCTTC	CASKEESSYNEQFF
few	TRBV30	NA	TRBJ1-5	TGTGCCTGGAGTTGGACCTGGGGCAATCAGCCCCAGCATTTT	CAWSWTWGNQPQHF
NA	TRBV11-2	TRBD1	TRBJ1-6	TGTGCCAGCAGCCCCGGGACAGGGGGCTATAATTCACCCCTCCACTTT	CASSPGTGGYNSPLHF
few	TRBV6-5	TRBD2	TRBJ2-5	TGTGCCAGCAGAGCGGGAGTTATTTCCCAAGAGACCCAGTACTTC	CASRAGVISQETQYF
NA	TRBV7-2	NA	TRBJ2-3	TGTGCCAGCAGCTTAGGGTCTTTAAGCACAGATACGCAGTATTTT	CASSLGSLSTDTQYF
many	TRBV5-1	NA	TRBJ2-1	TGCGCCAGCAGCTTGAGGGGAATTGACAATGAGCAGTTCTTC	CASSLRGIDNEQFF
NA	TRBV7-9	NA	TRBJ2-3	TGTGCCAGCAGCTTAGGGGACCGCTATAGCACAGATACGCAGTATTTT	CASSLGDRYSTDTQYF